This T cell receptor beta chain was recorded in a study of graft-versus-host responses after intestinal transplantation. Background on the study: Transplant recipients had multivisceral, liver-intestinal, or isolated intestinal grafts. After anti-thymocyte globulin induction, recipients took tacrolimus and steroids for around 3 years. Study-level points and caveats: The presence of high graft-versus-host to host-versus-graft clonal ratios in allografts characterized patients with graft-donor T cell macrochimerism.

Trimming cost V 3 bases and J 1 base, with 15 bases left between them. The CDR3 runs to 16 residues. Germline lookup yields CDR1 SEHNR and CDR2 FQNEAQ (reference sequence). Comment on this clone: Its antigen is as yet unknown.

The table came from immunoSEQ multiplex PCR; TCRdb's copy has only in-frame clones and leaves some out. The table records about 88,000 clones, less than 95% of them present only once. Source: unstimulated CD4+ T cells sorted from spleen or lymph node cells, taken before transplant. The receptor's source is a human donor who was the organ donor for an intestinal transplant. The rearrangement uses TRBV7-9 and TRBJ1-1; D is perhaps TRBD1 (5 bases). CDR3 protein: CASSFTIGGGNTEAFF. CDR3 DNA sequence: TGTGCCAGCAGCTTTACAATCGGGGGAGGGAACACTGAAGCTTTCTTT.